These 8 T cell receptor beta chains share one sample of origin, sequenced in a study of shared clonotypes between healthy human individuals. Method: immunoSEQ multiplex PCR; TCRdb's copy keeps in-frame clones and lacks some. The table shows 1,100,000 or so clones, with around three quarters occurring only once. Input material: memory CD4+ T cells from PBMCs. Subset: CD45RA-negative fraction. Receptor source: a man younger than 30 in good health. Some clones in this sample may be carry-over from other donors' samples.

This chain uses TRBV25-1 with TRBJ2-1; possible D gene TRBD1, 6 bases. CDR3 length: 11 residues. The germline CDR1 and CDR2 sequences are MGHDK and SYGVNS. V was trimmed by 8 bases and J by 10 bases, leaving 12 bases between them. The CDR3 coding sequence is TGTGCCAGCCAAAGGGGGAGAGAGCAGTTCTTC. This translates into CASQRGREQFF.

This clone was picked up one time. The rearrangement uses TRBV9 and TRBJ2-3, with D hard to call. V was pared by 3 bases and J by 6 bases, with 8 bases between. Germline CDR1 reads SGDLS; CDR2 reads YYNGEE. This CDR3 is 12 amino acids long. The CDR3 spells CASSEHRDTQYF. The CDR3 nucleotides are TGTGCCAGCAGCGAACACCGGGATACGCAGTATTTT.

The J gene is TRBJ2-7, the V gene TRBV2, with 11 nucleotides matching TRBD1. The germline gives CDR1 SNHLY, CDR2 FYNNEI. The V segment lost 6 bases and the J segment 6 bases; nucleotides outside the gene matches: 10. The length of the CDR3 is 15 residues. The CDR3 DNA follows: TGTGCCAGCAGGGACAGGGGGCGGGTCTTTAGCGAGCAGTACTTC. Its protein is CASRDRGRVFSEQYF.

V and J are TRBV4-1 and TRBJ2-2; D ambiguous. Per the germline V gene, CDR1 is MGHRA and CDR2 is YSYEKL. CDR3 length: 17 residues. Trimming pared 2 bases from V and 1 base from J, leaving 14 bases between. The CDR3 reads CASSQLDRRLNTGELFF. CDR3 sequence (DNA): TGCGCCAGCAGCCAATTGGATCGGCGGTTGAACACCGGGGAGCTGTTTTTT.

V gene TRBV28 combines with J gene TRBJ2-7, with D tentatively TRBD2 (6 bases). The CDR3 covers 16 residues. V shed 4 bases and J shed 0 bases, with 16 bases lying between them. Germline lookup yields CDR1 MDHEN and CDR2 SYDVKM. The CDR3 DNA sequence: TGTGCCAGCAGTTCCCCTGAGAGGGAGGCCTCCTACGAGCAGTACTTC. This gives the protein CASSSPEREASYEQYF.

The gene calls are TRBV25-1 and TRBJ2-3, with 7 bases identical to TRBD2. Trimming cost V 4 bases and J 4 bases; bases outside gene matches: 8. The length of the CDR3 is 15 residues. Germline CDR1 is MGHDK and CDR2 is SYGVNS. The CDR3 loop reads CASSAAVAGADTQYF. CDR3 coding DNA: TGTGCCAGCAGTGCTGCCGTAGCGGGTGCAGATACGCAGTATTTT.

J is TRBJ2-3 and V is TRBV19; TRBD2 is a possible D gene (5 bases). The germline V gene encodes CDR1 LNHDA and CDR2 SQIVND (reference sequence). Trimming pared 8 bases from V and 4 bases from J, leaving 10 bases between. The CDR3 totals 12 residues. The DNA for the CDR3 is TGTGCCAGTGGACTCCACCCAGATACGCAGTATTTT. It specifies CASGLHPDTQYF.

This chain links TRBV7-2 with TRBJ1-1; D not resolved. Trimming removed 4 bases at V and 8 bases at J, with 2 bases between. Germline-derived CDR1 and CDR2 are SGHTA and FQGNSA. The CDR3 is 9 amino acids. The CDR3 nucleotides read TGTGCCAGCAGCTACGAAGCTTTCTTT. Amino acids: CASSYEAFF.